Listed below are T cell receptor beta chains from one sample, sequenced in a study of shared clonotypes between healthy human individuals. TCRdb's table, derived via immunoSEQ multiplex PCR, lists solely in-frame clones and lacks some. This table has about 820,000 clones, 80% to 95% appearing once. Sequenced: naive CD8+ T cells sorted from blood. The receptor source for this set is a young man in good health. CDR3s include the opening cysteine and the closing phenylalanine or tryptophan. A D gene is named only where the DNA matches it firmly. Expanded clones get a size class; other rows say once, few or many, or leave the size out.

TRBJ2-5	TRBD2	TRBV27	once	TGTGCCAGCAGAAATGGGGGACTAGCTGAGACCCAGTACTTC	CASRNGGLAETQYF
TRBJ2-7	.	TRBV10-3	.	TGTGCCATCAGTGAGGGCAGGGGGGACGAGCAGTACTTC	CAISEGRGDEQYF
TRBJ2-7	.	TRBV27	.	TGTGCCAGCAGCCCCCCCGAGCAGTACTTC	CASSPPEQYF
TRBJ2-7	.	TRBV25-1	.	TGTGCCAGCAGTGATGAGAGCAACTCCTACGAGCAGTACTTC	CASSDESNSYEQYF
TRBJ1-5	.	TRBV6-1	.	TGTGCCAGCAGTGAATTATCTGCGGCAGCTAATCAGCCCCAGCATTTT	CASSELSAAANQPQHF
TRBJ2-2	.	TRBV28	.	TGTGCCAGCAGTTTAACAGGGAGCACCGGGGAGCTGTTTTTT	CASSLTGSTGELFF
TRBJ1-5	.	TRBV7-6	.	TGTGCCAGCAGCTTAGAGATGGAGAGTCAGCCCCAGCATTTT	CASSLEMESQPQHF
TRBJ2-1	.	TRBV2	.	TGTGCCAGCTTCGAGGGCTATGAGCAGTTCTTC	CASFEGYEQFF
TRBJ2-1	TRBD2	TRBV11-2	.	TGTGCCAGCAGCTTAGATGGACTCGGGAGGGCCGTCTTAAGGGAGCAGTTCTTC	CASSLDGLGRAVLREQFF
TRBJ2-1	TRBD2	TRBV7-9	.	TGTGCCAGCAGCACATCTACTAGCGGGAGGGCGTCTGGTGAGCAGTTCTTC	CASSTSTSGRASGEQFF
TRBJ1-1	.	TRBV15	.	TGTGCCACCAGCACGACGGGACGCCGGAACACTGAAGCTTTCTTT	CATSTTGRRNTEAFF
TRBJ2-7	.	TRBV11-2	.	TGTGCCAGCAGCTTAGAACTATCCTACGAGCAGTACTTC	CASSLELSYEQYF
TRBJ2-2	.	TRBV27	once	TGTGCCAGCAGTCCAGGACTGAACACCGGGGAGCTGTTTTTT	CASSPGLNTGELFF
TRBJ2-2	.	TRBV7-9	.	TGTGCCAGCAGGTTATCCATGCCCCCGTCCCCGCCTTCCGGGGAGCTGTTTTTT	CASRLSMPPSPPSGELFF
TRBJ1-5	.	TRBV27	.	TGTGCCAGCAGTTTAATTTGGGTCGGGGGTAATCAGCCCCAGCATTTT	CASSLIWVGGNQPQHF
TRBJ2-7	.	TRBV5-4	.	TGTGCCAGCAGCTTGAACGGGTACGAGCAGTACTTC	CASSLNGYEQYF
TRBJ2-5	.	TRBV7-9	.	TGTGCCAGCAGCCCCGGGGTACAGGGACCCCAAGAGACCCAGTACTTC	CASSPGVQGPQETQYF
TRBJ2-5	TRBD2	TRBV9	.	TGTGCCAGCAGCGCGGGACTAGCGGGAGGAGAGACCCAGTACTTC	CASSAGLAGGETQYF
TRBJ1-3	.	TRBV29-1	.	TGCAGCGTTGGAGTAGAGGGGAGCTCTGGAAACACCATATATTTT	CSVGVEGSSGNTIYF
TRBJ2-1	.	TRBV9	.	TGTGCCAGCACCGGACAGCTCAATGAGCAGTTCTTC	CASTGQLNEQFF